The rows below give T cell receptor beta chains drawn from one sample of a study of Ad26.COV2.S vaccination and SARS-CoV-2 variants. Measured with immunoSEQ multiplex PCR; TCRdb has only the in-frame clones, and not every one. This sample has about 680,000 clones, with about 89% found just once. This specimen consisted of peripheral blood, obtained in a trial of Ad26.COV2.S vaccine versus placebo. These receptor sequences come from a person aged 18-60 years who received the Ad26.COV2.S COVID-19 vaccine or a placebo. The conserved cysteine and the conserved F or W are not part of the CDR3 here. Each record gives: J gene, V gene, CDR3 protein.

TRBJ1-4 TRBV10-1 ASSEGATNEKLF
TRBJ2-2 TRBV7-9 ASSFEHGELF
TRBJ2-6 TRBV6-4 ASSEGAGANVLT
TRBJ2-6 TRBV6-2/TRBV6-3 ASSFRGGANVLT
TRBJ2-1 TRBV30 AWSPGLADLNEQF
TRBJ1-6 TRBV6-5 ASSYSGTPADSPLH
TRBJ1-5 TRBV6-6 ASGADIRYDNQPQH
TRBJ2-1 TRBV7-2 ASSLDGQAYNEQF
TRBJ2-5 TRBV10-1 ASRTSGGQETQY
TRBJ2-7 TRBV7-6 ASSLEAGGPTTGEQY
TRBJ2-1 TRBV29-1 SDSGTSINEQF
TRBJ1-4 TRBV7-2 ASSLAGLANEKLF
TRBJ2-1 TRBV24-1 ATSVGSGDNEQF
TRBJ2-5 TRBV27 ASSSQGSETQY
TRBJ1-2 TRBV6-4 ASSDSGASVYGYT
TRBJ2-7 TRBV12-3/TRBV12-4 ASGRWDRYEQY
TRBJ2-1 TRBV2 ASSDSLAGYNEQF